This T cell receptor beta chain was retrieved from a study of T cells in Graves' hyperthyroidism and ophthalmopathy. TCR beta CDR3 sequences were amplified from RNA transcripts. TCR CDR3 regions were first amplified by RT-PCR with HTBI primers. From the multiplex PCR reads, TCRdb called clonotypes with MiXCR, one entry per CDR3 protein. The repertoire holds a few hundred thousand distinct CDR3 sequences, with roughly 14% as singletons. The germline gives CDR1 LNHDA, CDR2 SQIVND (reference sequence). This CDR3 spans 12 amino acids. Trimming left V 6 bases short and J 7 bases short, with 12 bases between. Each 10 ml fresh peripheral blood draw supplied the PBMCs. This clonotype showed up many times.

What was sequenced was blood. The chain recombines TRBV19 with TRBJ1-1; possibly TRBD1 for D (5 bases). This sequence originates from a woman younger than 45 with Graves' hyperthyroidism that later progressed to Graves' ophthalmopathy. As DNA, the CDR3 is TGTGCCAGTAGCTCGTGGGGGGATGAAGCTTTCTTT. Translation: CASSSWGDEAFF.